The 16 T cell receptor beta chains in this list originate from one sample, sequenced in a study of beta chain features in type 1 diabetes. Antigens for these TCRs are unknown. TCRB transcripts that were expressed got sequenced, as all of the isolated RNA had been reverse transcribed. The repertoire was sequenced with immunoSEQ multiplex PCR; TCRdb's copy has only in-frame clones and lacks some. The sample comprises nearly 700,000 clones, roughly an eighth of which are singletons, and 0.022% rests with the top ten. Regarding the study as a whole: Among patients with Type 1 diabetes, TCRB CDR3s were moderately but significantly shorter in every one of the four CD4+ subsets.

Sequenced: naive CD4+ T cells from blood. The receptors derive from a young man with type 1 diabetes.

The V gene is TRBV18, the J gene TRBJ2-2; 9 bases agree with TRBD1. CDR3 length: 16 amino acids. The trim removed 0 bases at V and 4 bases at J, leaving 3 bases unmatched. Germline-derived CDR1 and CDR2 are KGHSH and LQKENI. This CDR3 is CASSPPMGQGTGELFF. The CDR3 nucleotides read TGTGCCAGCTCACCACCAATGGGACAGGGCACCGGGGAGCTGTTTTTT.

This clone has just a few counts. V is TRBV2 and J is TRBJ1-1; no clear D gene. CDR1 and CDR2 (germline): SNHLY, FYNNEI. The V and J ends lost 3 bases and 0 bases respectively, with 11 bases between them. There are 15 residues in the CDR3. CDR3 nucleotide sequence: TGTGCCAGCAGTGACGGTCACAGTATGAACACTGAAGCTTTCTTT. Protein: CASSDGHSMNTEAFF.

The chain joins TRBV5-6 to TRBJ2-7; 12 bases line up with TRBD2. CDR3 length equals 17 residues. From germline, CDR1 is SGHDT and CDR2 YYEEEE. Germline trimming cut 0 bases from V and 0 bases from J; bases unmatched to any gene: 4. The CDR3: CASSLVRTSGVSYEQYF. For the CDR3, the DNA is TGTGCCAGCAGCTTGGTGAGGACTAGCGGGGTCTCCTACGAGCAGTACTTC.

The CDR3, as DNA: TGTGCCAGCAGCTTGATGGGGGCGTCCGGGACTGAAGCTTTCTTT. It translates to CASSLMGASGTEAFF. This chain joins TRBV5-4 and TRBJ1-1; possible D gene TRBD1, 6 bases. CDR3 size: 15 residues. CDR1 is SGHNT, CDR2 YYREEE, per germline (reference sequence). Trimming stripped 1 base from V and 5 bases from J, with 15 bases between.

The V gene is TRBV30, the J gene TRBJ2-4; D is perhaps TRBD2 (5 bases). The CDR3 is 16 residues long. With 0 bases removed from V and 4 bases from J, the gap between germline ends came to 16 bases. Germline V lookup: CDR1 GTSNPN, CDR2 SVGIG (reference sequence). The CDR3 sequence is CAWSVNRGGGKNIQYF. In DNA form, the CDR3 reads TGTGCCTGGAGTGTAAATCGCGGAGGAGGTAAAAACATTCAGTACTTC.

The chain recombines TRBV7-6 with TRBJ2-5; possible D gene TRBD2, 6 bases. The CDR3 covers 15 residues. Germline-derived CDR1 and CDR2 are SGHVS and FNYEAQ. V shed 2 bases and J shed 3 bases, with 13 bases lying between them. The CDR3 loop reads CASSLRAGPKETQYF. The CDR3 DNA reads TGTGCCAGCAGCTTAAGGGCGGGACCTAAAGAGACCCAGTACTTC.

V and J are TRBV6-1 and TRBJ1-6; D gene uncertain. The CDR3 runs 15 residues. Trimming left V 0 bases short and J 4 bases short, with 7 bases between. CDR1 is MNHNS, CDR2 SASEGT, per germline. The CDR3 region has the DNA TGTGCCAGCAGTGAAGCGATCCAGTATAATTCACCCCTCCACTTT. Translated: CASSEAIQYNSPLHF.

The V and J genes are TRBV25-1 and TRBJ2-7; D is undetermined. Per germline, CDR1 MGHDK and CDR2 SYGVNS. The CDR3 has 14 amino acids. V lost 6 bases and J 0 bases, leaving 12 bases between the germline ends. The CDR3 sequence is CASSSDGFSYEQYF. CDR3 in DNA: TGTGCCAGCAGCTCGGACGGATTCTCCTACGAGCAGTACTTC.

This sequence joins TRBV13 and TRBJ2-5; 9 positions agree with TRBD1. The germline V gene has CDR1 PRHDT and CDR2 FYEKMQ (reference sequence). This CDR3 is 13 amino acids long. J was trimmed by 5 bases and V by 6 bases; bases with no gene match: 4. The CDR3 region has the DNA TGTGCCAGCAGACTTGGACAGGGGGAGACCCAGTACTTC. Translated: CASRLGQGETQYF.

The gene calls are TRBV4-1 and TRBJ2-5, with 12 bases fitting TRBD2. V lost 4 bases to trimming and J lost 0 bases; unmatched junction nucleotides: 3. Germline V gene data show CDR1 as MGHRA and CDR2 as YSYEKL. The CDR3 consists of 16 residues. The DNA for the CDR3 is TGCGCCAGCAGCCGGACTAGCGGGGCAAACCAAGAGACCCAGTACTTC. It translates to CASSRTSGANQETQYF.

This clone was recorded only once. At one end the junction does not follow the germline gene, possibly because of a read error. The V and J genes are TRBV7-9 and TRBJ2-7; D may match TRBD1 or TRBD2 (5 bases each). The CDR3 sequence is 14 residues long. Per the germline V gene, CDR1 is SEHNR and CDR2 is FQNEAQ (reference sequence). Written as DNA, the CDR3 is TGTACCAGCAGCTTAGGGGACCCAAGTGACGAGCAGTACTTC. Protein product: CTSSLGDPSDEQYF.

This clone was detected only a few times. J is TRBJ2-3 and V is TRBV11-2, with TRBD1 matching over 7 bases. The germline V gene has CDR1 SGHAT and CDR2 FQNNGV. The CDR3 runs 16 residues. V shed 7 bases and J 2 bases; nucleotides not matched to a gene: 12. This chain's CDR3 is CASTLLTGPPTDTQYF. The CDR3 DNA reads TGTGCCAGCACCCTCCTGACAGGGCCCCCCACAGATACGCAGTATTTT.

This chain uses TRBV9 with TRBJ2-2; TRBD2 is a possible D gene (6 bases). Deletions cut 1 base from V and 4 bases from J, with 14 bases between. The CDR3 spans 16 residues. The germline V gene has CDR1 SGDLS and CDR2 YYNGEE. CDR3 DNA: TGTGCCAGCAGCGTACGGGCCAGGGAGGTCACCGGGGAGCTGTTTTTT. Its protein is CASSVRAREVTGELFF.

This clone showed up just a few times. V and J are TRBV13 and TRBJ1-2; TRBD1 aligns across 7 bases. V shed 6 bases, J shed 3 bases, and the junction held 7 bases outside the gene matches. The germline CDR1 and CDR2 sequences are PRHDT and FYEKMQ (reference sequence). The CDR3 runs 14 residues. CDR3 residues: CASRRGGQDYGYTF. The CDR3 DNA is TGTGCCAGCAGACGAGGGGGCCAAGACTATGGCTACACCTTC.

This clone turned up a few times. The chain employs TRBV29-1 and TRBJ1-4, with D unresolved. V lost 3 bases to trimming and J lost 6 bases, with 11 bases between them. The CDR3 sequence is 13 residues long. The germline V gene has CDR1 SQVTM and CDR2 ANQGSEA. The CDR3 reads CSVDPGMHEKLFF. CDR3 in DNA: TGCAGCGTTGATCCTGGGATGCATGAAAAACTGTTTTTT. The variable domain in full, completed from reference TRBV29-1 and TRBJ1-4, reads SAVISQKPSRDICQRGTSLTIQCQVDSQVTMMFWYRQQPGQSLTLIATANQGSEATYESGFVIDKFPISRPNLTFSTLTVSNMSPEDSSIYLCSVDPGMHEKLFFGSGTQLSVL.

This clone was seen a handful of times. The rearrangement links TRBV27 to TRBJ1-6, with D possibly being TRBD1 (6 bases). Germline assignment: CDR1 MNHEY and CDR2 SMNVEV (reference sequence). Trimming took 1 base from V and 3 from J, leaving 10 bases between them. The CDR3 covers 16 residues. For the CDR3, the DNA is TGTGCCAGCAGTTTATTCCAGGGGAGCTATAATTCACCCCTCCACTTT. Encoded protein: CASSLFQGSYNSPLHF.